The 8 T cell receptor beta chains given below trace back to one sample, sequenced in a study of cytomegalovirus exposure and HLA in healthy donors. The assay was immunoSEQ multiplex PCR, and TCRdb's table has in-frame clones only and misses some. The sample gives about 90,000 clones, approximately 84% of which show up once; roughly an eighth is in the top ten. Sequenced: PBMCs. These receptors all stem from a young woman in good health and CMV-seropositive.

This rearrangement joins TRBV2 to TRBJ1-5; unclear D gene. The CDR3 spans 15 residues. CDR1 and CDR2 from the germline V gene are SNHLY and FYNNEI. The V end was cut by 1 base, the J end by 4 bases, with 11 bases between. The CDR3 loop reads CASSEGPILNQPQHF. The CDR3 region has the DNA TGTGCCAGCAGTGAAGGTCCAATTTTGAATCAGCCCCAGCATTTT.

The chain links TRBV9 to TRBJ1-3; D not certain. CDR3 length equals 15 residues. The V gene's germline CDR1 is SGDLS and CDR2 YYNGEE. V lost 0 bases, J lost 2 bases, and 9 bases lay in between. The CDR3 loop reads CASSVGGDTGNTIYF. Written as DNA, the CDR3 is TGTGCCAGCAGCGTAGGCGGGGATACTGGAAACACCATATATTTT.

This rearrangement joins TRBV28 to TRBJ2-7; D remains unclear. This CDR3 spans 13 amino acids. With 5 bases removed from V and 3 bases from J, the gap between germline ends came to 11 bases. Germline lookup yields CDR1 MDHEN and CDR2 SYDVKM. This CDR3 reads CASSTPSLYEQYF. CDR3 bases: TGTGCCAGCAGTACTCCCTCACTCTACGAGCAGTACTTC.

This rearrangement joins TRBV5-4 to TRBJ2-2; 7 bases line up with TRBD1. CDR1 SGHNT and CDR2 YYREEE come from the germline V gene (reference sequence). This CDR3 comprises 15 residues. V lost 4 bases, J lost 4 bases, and 7 bases stayed unmatched. CDR3: CASSQPGTATGELFF. The CDR3 DNA reads as TGTGCCAGCAGCCAACCCGGGACAGCCACCGGGGAGCTGTTTTTT.

The chain uses TRBV2 and TRBJ2-1, with a possible D match to TRBD2 (5 bases). CDR1 is SNHLY and CDR2 is FYNNEI in the germline V gene. The ends were cut back, 8 bases at V and 0 bases at J, with 14 bases in the middle. This CDR3 is built from 15 residues. The CDR3 sequence is CASRAGQNSYNEQFF. The CDR3 DNA follows: TGTGCCAGCCGGGCGGGCCAAAACTCCTACAATGAGCAGTTCTTC.

The chain carries TRBV5-1 and TRBJ1-2, with D unclear. The V gene lost 4 bases and the J gene lost 2 bases, with 9 bases spanning the gap. This CDR3 spans 13 amino acids. Germline lookup yields CDR1 SGHRS and CDR2 YFSETQ. The CDR3 DNA sequence: TGCGCCAGCAGCGCCGCACAAAACTATGGCTACACCTTC. Amino acid sequence: CASSAAQNYGYTF. The full variable domain, with the rest looked up from reference TRBV5-1 and TRBJ1-2, is KAGVTQTPRYLIKTRGQQVTLSCSPISGHRSVSWYQQTPGQGLQFLFEYFSETQRNKGNFPGRFSGRQFSNSRSEMNVSTLELGDSALYLCASSAAQNYGYTFGSGTRLTVV.

The V gene is TRBV19, the J gene TRBJ2-5, with 7 bases lining up with TRBD1. Germline assignment: CDR1 LNHDA and CDR2 SQIVND (reference sequence). V dropped 5 bases and J dropped 1; count of bases not matched to a gene: 4. The CDR3 runs 14 residues. CDR3: CASSLGGFQETQYF. CDR3 in DNA: TGTGCCAGTAGTTTAGGGGGCTTCCAAGAGACCCAGTACTTC.

The V and J genes are TRBV19 and TRBJ2-7; D possibly corresponds to TRBD1 (6 bases). Trimming removed 1 base from V and 6 bases from J, with 16 bases in between. In germline, CDR1 is LNHDA, CDR2 SQIVND (reference sequence). This CDR3 has 15 residues. The CDR3, as DNA: TGTGCCAGTAGTATAGGACAGGCCGACATAAGCGAGCAGTACTTC. Amino acids: CASSIGQADISEQYF.